What follows is one TCR beta chain and its context. Its matching antigen is unknown. The data were taken from a study of cytomegalovirus exposure and HLA in healthy donors. Across the study: The Caucasian-associated ancestry cluster held 80% to 90% of roughly 400 genotyped donors.

Primers: 60 Vbeta forward and 13 Jbeta reverse. Assay: immunoSEQ multiplex PCR; the TCRdb copy retains only in-frame clones and omits some. The sample consists of 100,000 to 120,000 clones, roughly an eighth of them appearing once. The CDR3 extends over 15 amino acids. Trimming cost V 6 bases and J 1 base, with 15 bases left between them. Germline CDR1 and CDR2: LNHDA and SQIVND (reference sequence). These donors, healthy bone marrow donors, were studied. Study findings and constraints: The authors listed some 160 TCR beta chains as cytomegalovirus-associated.

Specimen: PBMCs. The clonotype originates from a man between 40 and 49 years old in good health and CMV-seropositive. The V and J genes are TRBV19 and TRBJ1-1; tentative D call: TRBD1 (6 bases). CDR3 sequence: CASRSPQGTNTEAFF. CDR3 coding DNA: TGTGCCAGTAGGTCCCCCCAGGGGACGAACACTGAAGCTTTCTTT.